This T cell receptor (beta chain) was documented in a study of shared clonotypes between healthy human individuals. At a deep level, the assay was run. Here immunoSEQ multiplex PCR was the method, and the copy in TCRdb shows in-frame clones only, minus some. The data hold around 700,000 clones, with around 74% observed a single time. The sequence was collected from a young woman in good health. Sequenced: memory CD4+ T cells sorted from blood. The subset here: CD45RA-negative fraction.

Here the CDR3 DNA reads TGTGCCAGCAGCGGACAGAATAGCAATCAGCCCCAGCATTTT. Amino acid sequence: CASSGQNSNQPQHF. V usage is TRBV27 and J usage is TRBJ1-5, with D possibly being TRBD1 (6 bases). This CDR3 comprises 14 residues. V lost 6 bases and J lost 0, with 9 bases in between. CDR1 is MNHEY, CDR2 SMNVEV, per germline (reference sequence).